The 23 T cell receptor beta chains below all came from one sample that was sequenced in a study of T cell responses to AZD1222 COVID-19 vaccine. The data were produced by immunoSEQ multiplex PCR, yet TCRdb's version contains in-frame clones alone and is incomplete. The sample carries 200,000 to 300,000 clones, more than 85% recorded once. This sample comprised peripheral blood, obtained on day 0 of AZD1222 vaccination. These TCRs come from an adult in good health.

The chain joins TRBV28 to TRBJ1-2, with unresolved D. CDR3 length equals 13 residues. The germline gives CDR1 MDHEN, CDR2 SYDVKM. Trimming cost V 3 bases and J 2 bases, with 7 bases left between them. The CDR3 sequence is CASSLSRNYGYTF. DNA for the CDR3: TGTGCCAGCAGTTTGTCGCGGAACTATGGCTACACCTTC.

The chain has TRBV28 and TRBJ2-6, with D tentatively TRBD2 (6 bases). The CDR3 runs to 14 residues. CDR1 and CDR2 from the germline V gene are MDHEN and SYDVKM. V shed 3 bases and J shed 4 bases, with 7 bases lying between them. CDR3 DNA: TGTGCCAGCAGTTTGGGAGGCGGGGCCAACGTCCTGACTTTC. It yields the protein CASSLGGGANVLTF.

V and J are TRBV9 and TRBJ2-7; TRBD2 matches 7 bases. This CDR3 has 15 residues. Unmatched junction bases numbered 10, after V lost 4 bases and J lost 3 bases. Germline V gene lookup returns CDR1 SGDLS and CDR2 YYNGEE. CDR3 bases: TGTGCCAGCAGCCAGGTCGAGGGAGGGTACTACGAGCAGTACTTC. Its protein is CASSQVEGGYYEQYF. The full variable domain, in which reference TRBV9 and TRBJ2-7 provide the parts outside the CDR3, is DSGVTQTPKHLITATGQRVTLRCSPRSGDLSVYWYQQSLDQGLQFLIQYYNGEERAKGNILERFSAQQFPDLHSELNLSSLELGDSALYFCASSQVEGGYYEQYFGPGTRLTVT.

This chain joins TRBV25-1 and TRBJ1-1, with a weak D call TRBD1 (5 bases). V lost 2 bases and J 5 bases, leaving 12 bases between the germline ends. CDR3 length equals 14 residues. The germline V gene encodes CDR1 MGHDK and CDR2 SYGVNS. CDR3 in amino acids: CASSEGTAATEAFF. For the CDR3, the DNA is TGTGCCAGCAGTGAAGGGACGGCGGCGACTGAAGCTTTCTTT.

The chain combines TRBV5-4 with TRBJ1-1, with no clear D. Looked up from germline, CDR1 is SGHNT and CDR2 is YYREEE (reference sequence). The CDR3 extends over 13 amino acids. Trimming stripped 2 bases from V and 0 bases from J, with 5 bases between. The CDR3 is CASSFTMNTEAFF. CDR3 bases: TGTGCCAGCAGCTTTACTATGAACACTGAAGCTTTCTTT.

Here the CDR3 DNA reads TGCGCCAGCAGCCCAGGGATCGGAGATACGCAGTATTTT. It translates to CASSPGIGDTQYF. The V gene is TRBV5-1, the J gene TRBJ2-3, with D possibly being TRBD1 (5 bases). The ends were cut back, 4 bases at V and 5 bases at J, with 11 bases in the middle. Per germline, CDR1 SGHRS and CDR2 YFSETQ. The CDR3 consists of 13 residues.

The chain employs TRBV9 and TRBJ2-1, with 9 bases aligning to TRBD2. CDR1 is SGDLS, CDR2 YYNGEE, per germline. The CDR3 runs 15 residues. J lost 3 bases, V lost 2 bases, and 3 bases had no gene match. CDR3 in amino acids: CASSVSGSDYNEQFF. CDR3 nucleotide sequence: TGTGCCAGCAGCGTTAGCGGGAGTGACTACAATGAGCAGTTCTTC. The complete variable domain, with remaining parts taken from reference TRBV9 and TRBJ2-1, reads DSGVTQTPKHLITATGQRVTLRCSPRSGDLSVYWYQQSLDQGLQFLIQYYNGEERAKGNILERFSAQQFPDLHSELNLSSLELGDSALYFCASSVSGSDYNEQFFGPGTRLTVL.

The chain employs TRBV4-1 and TRBJ2-1; no reliable D call. There are 15 residues in the CDR3. V dropped 1 base and J dropped 7 bases, with 14 bases sitting between them. CDR1 and CDR2 (germline): MGHRA, YSYEKL. The CDR3 coding sequence is TGCGCCAGCAGCCAAGGGTCCTTCATTAAAAATGAGCAGTTCTTC. Protein: CASSQGSFIKNEQFF.

The DNA for the CDR3 is TGTGCCAGCAGCCAAGCTAAAGACTATGGCTACACCTTC. This gives the protein CASSQAKDYGYTF. The chain carries TRBV3-1 (or the pseudogene TRBV3-2) and TRBJ1-2, with no clear D. This CDR3 is built from 13 residues. In germline, CDR1 is LGHDT, CDR2 YNNKEL (reference sequence). The V and J ends lost 1 base and 3 bases respectively, with 6 bases between them.

The chain links TRBV18 to TRBJ2-2; D uncertain. The CDR3 extends over 13 amino acids. Germline CDR1 is KGHSH and CDR2 is LQKENI. Trimming stripped 3 bases from V and 8 bases from J, with 10 bases between. Here the CDR3 reads CASSPQRTGELFF. The CDR3 region has the DNA TGTGCCAGCTCACCGCAGCGTACGGGGGAGCTGTTTTTT.

The CDR3 DNA reads as TGTGCCAGCAGCCAAAATCTGGGCAGACTCTTTGGCTACACCTTC. Translated: CASSQNLGRLFGYTF. The chain combines TRBV14 with TRBJ1-2; no clear D. CDR1 is SGHDN and CDR2 is FVKESK in the germline V gene. Deletions cut 2 bases from V and 7 bases from J, with 17 bases between. The CDR3 contains 15 residues.

The chain couples TRBV4-2 to TRBJ2-7; possibly TRBD1 for D (5 bases). With 3 bases removed from V and 0 bases from J, the gap between germline ends came to 9 bases. The V gene's germline CDR1 is LGHNA and CDR2 YNFKEQ. CDR3 length: 14 amino acids. The CDR3 coding sequence is TGTGCCAGCAGCCAGACAGATAACTCCTACGAGCAGTACTTC. Encoded protein: CASSQTDNSYEQYF.

This chain links TRBV5-1 with TRBJ1-1; unclear D gene. Germline CDR1 SGHRS, CDR2 YFSETQ. The CDR3 has 13 amino acids. Trimming left V 7 bases short and J 1 base short, with 11 bases between. The CDR3 nucleotides read TGCGCCAGCTCGCCGGGTCCGAACACTGAAGCTTTCTTT. Protein product: CASSPGPNTEAFF.

The rearrangement uses TRBV9 and TRBJ2-2; D is perhaps TRBD2 (6 bases). V was clipped by 6 bases and J by 6 bases, with 18 bases between them. This CDR3 comprises 15 residues. Germline-derived CDR1 and CDR2 are SGDLS and YYNGEE. The chain's CDR3 is CASTPWRVGAGELFF. Written as DNA, the CDR3 is TGTGCCAGCACCCCGTGGAGGGTAGGAGCCGGGGAGCTGTTTTTT.

V usage is TRBV2 and J usage is TRBJ2-7; 10 nucleotides agree with TRBD2. With 6 bases clipped from V and 3 bases from J, the junction kept 8 bases outside the gene matches. This CDR3 region has 15 residues. The germline V gene encodes CDR1 SNHLY and CDR2 FYNNEI. The CDR3 DNA reads TGTGCCAGCAGCCTTAGCGGGAGGATGAGCTACGAGCAGTACTTC. Translation: CASSLSGRMSYEQYF.

The J gene is TRBJ2-7, the V gene TRBV28; tentative D call: TRBD1 (6 bases). Trimming took off 6 bases at V and 4 bases at J, with 16 bases between the two ends. CDR3 size: 14 residues. Germline-derived CDR1 and CDR2 are MDHEN and SYDVKM. This CDR3 is CASSTTGIWYEQYF. For the CDR3, the DNA is TGTGCCAGCAGCACCACAGGGATATGGTACGAGCAGTACTTC.

The chain couples TRBV12-3 or TRBV12-4 to TRBJ2-7; D may correspond to TRBD1 or TRBD2 (5 bases each). Trimming cost V 8 bases and J 3 bases, with 11 bases left between them. This CDR3 comprises 12 residues. The CDR3 DNA is TGTGCCAGCTCCGTGGGGGACTACGAGCAGTACTTC. It translates to CASSVGDYEQYF.

This chain links TRBV4-2 with TRBJ1-6; tentatively, D is TRBD1 (5 bases). The length of the CDR3 is 16 residues. With 3 bases removed from V and 7 bases from J, the gap between germline ends came to 16 bases. The germline CDR1 and CDR2 sequences are LGHNA and YNFKEQ. The CDR3 reads CASSQSGTRMNSPLHF. In DNA form, the CDR3 reads TGTGCCAGCAGCCAGTCCGGGACGAGAATGAATTCACCCCTCCACTTT.

V usage is TRBV28 and J usage is TRBJ2-7, with D uncertain. Per germline, CDR1 MDHEN and CDR2 SYDVKM. The germline V and J ends were trimmed by 3 bases and 2 bases, with 11 bases remaining between them. This CDR3 is 14 amino acids long. CDR3 DNA: TGTGCCAGCAGTTTTCATGCTTCCCCCTACGAGCAGTACTTC. Translation: CASSFHASPYEQYF.

This chain uses TRBV6-6 with TRBJ1-6; TRBD1 is a possible D gene (5 bases). V was trimmed by 9 bases and J by 0 bases, leaving 12 bases between them. This CDR3 has 15 residues. Germline assignment: CDR1 MNHNY and CDR2 SVGAGI (reference sequence). CDR3 sequence reads: CAREGSSSYNSPLHF. The CDR3 DNA follows: TGTGCCAGGGAGGGGTCGAGCTCCTATAATTCACCCCTCCACTTT.

This chain connects TRBV9 to TRBJ2-2; D unresolved. There are 15 residues in the CDR3. V lost 6 bases and J lost 11, with 23 bases in between. Germline CDR1 is SGDLS and CDR2 is YYNGEE. CDR3: CASNGLLEQLTELFF. CDR3 DNA: TGTGCCAGCAATGGGCTCCTCGAACAGTTAACCGAGCTGTTTTTT.

This clone was found once. The rearrangement joins TRBV19 to TRBJ1-2; 7 bases fit TRBD1. Trimming removed 5 bases from V and 5 bases from J; junction bases left unmatched: 14. The germline V gene encodes CDR1 LNHDA and CDR2 SQIVND (reference sequence). The CDR3 has 16 residues. The CDR3 protein is CASSRQGGYLGYGYTF. The CDR3, as DNA: TGTGCCAGTAGTCGACAGGGTGGATATCTCGGGTATGGCTACACCTTC.

The rearrangement links TRBV29-1 to TRBJ1-1; D is possibly TRBD1 (6 bases). The CDR3 runs 13 residues. Trimming shortened V by 4 bases and J by 7 bases, and 16 bases separated the two germline ends. Germline V CDR1 and CDR2: SQVTM, ANQGSEA. The CDR3 coding sequence is TGCAGCGTTGTGCCGGGACACTACAGTGAAGCTTTCTTT. Its protein is CSVVPGHYSEAFF.